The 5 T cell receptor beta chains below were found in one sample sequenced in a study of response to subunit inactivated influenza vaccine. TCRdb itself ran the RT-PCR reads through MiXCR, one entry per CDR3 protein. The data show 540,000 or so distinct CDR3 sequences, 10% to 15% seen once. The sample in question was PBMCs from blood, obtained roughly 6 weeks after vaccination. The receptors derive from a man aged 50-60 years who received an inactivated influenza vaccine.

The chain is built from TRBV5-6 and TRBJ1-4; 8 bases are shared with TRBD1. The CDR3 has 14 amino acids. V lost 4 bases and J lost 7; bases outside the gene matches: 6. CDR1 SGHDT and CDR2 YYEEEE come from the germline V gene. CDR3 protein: CASSADREGEKLFF. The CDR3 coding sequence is TGTGCCAGCAGCGCGGACAGGGAAGGTGAAAAACTGTTTTTT.

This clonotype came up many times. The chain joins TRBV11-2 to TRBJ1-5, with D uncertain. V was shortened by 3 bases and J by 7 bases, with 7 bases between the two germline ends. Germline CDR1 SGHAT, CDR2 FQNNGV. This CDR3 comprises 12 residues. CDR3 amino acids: CASSFPGQPQHF. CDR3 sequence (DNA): TGTGCCAGCAGCTTCCCTGGCCAGCCCCAGCATTTT.

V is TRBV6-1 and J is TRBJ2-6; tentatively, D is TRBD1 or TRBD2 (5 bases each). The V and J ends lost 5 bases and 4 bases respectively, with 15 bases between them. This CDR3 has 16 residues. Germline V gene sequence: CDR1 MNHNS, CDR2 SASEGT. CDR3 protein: CASSIHSGTGANVLTF. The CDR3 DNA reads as TGTGCCAGCAGTATCCACTCAGGGACCGGGGCCAACGTCCTGACTTTC.

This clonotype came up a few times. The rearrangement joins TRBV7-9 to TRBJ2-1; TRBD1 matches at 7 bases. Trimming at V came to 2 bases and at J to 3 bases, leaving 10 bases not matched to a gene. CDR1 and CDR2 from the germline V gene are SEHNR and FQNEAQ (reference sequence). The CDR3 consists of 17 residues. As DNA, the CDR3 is TGTGCCAGCAGCTTACCAAACCTATGGACAGGCTACAATGAGCAGTTCTTC. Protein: CASSLPNLWTGYNEQFF.

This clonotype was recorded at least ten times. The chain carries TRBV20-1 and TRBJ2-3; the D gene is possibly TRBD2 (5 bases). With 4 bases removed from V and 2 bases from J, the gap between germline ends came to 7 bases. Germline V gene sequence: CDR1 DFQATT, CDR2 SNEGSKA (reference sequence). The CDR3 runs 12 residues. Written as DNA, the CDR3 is TGCAGTGCTACCCGGGACACAGATACGCAGTATTTT. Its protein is CSATRDTDTQYF.